These 28 T cell receptor beta chains originate from one sample sequenced in a study of blood T cells in healthy people across ages. Primers used in a second PCR of roughly 7 to 11 cycles were a sample-barcoded 5' primer and a J-beta primer mix. Each CDR3 protein gets one entry after TCRdb re-called the 5' RACE reads with MiXCR. The sample consists of 550,000 to 600,000 distinct CDR3 sequences, under 55% of them appearing once. The sequenced sample consisted of blood. All receptors come from a man older than 75 in good health.

This clonotype appeared a single time. The chain carries TRBV6-5 and TRBJ2-1; 7 bases map to TRBD1. CDR1 is MNHEY and CDR2 is SVGAGI in the germline V gene. This CDR3 has 16 amino acids. J lost 4 bases, V lost 0 bases, and 6 bases had no gene match. The CDR3 spells CASSYSRGRGYNEQFF. The CDR3 DNA is TGTGCCAGCAGTTACTCGAGGGGGCGAGGGTACAATGAGCAGTTCTTC.

This clonotype was counted only a few times. The chain combines TRBV9 with TRBJ2-3, with D perhaps TRBD2 (6 bases). The V gene's germline CDR1 is SGDLS and CDR2 YYNGEE. V was cut by 0 bases and J by 6 bases, with 14 bases left in between. The CDR3 length is 15 residues. For the CDR3, the DNA is TGTGCCAGCAGCGTAGGTCCGGGGGAGAGGGATACGCAGTATTTT. This codes for CASSVGPGERDTQYF.

The chain recombines TRBV4-3 with TRBJ2-1, with D possibly being TRBD2 (5 bases). CDR3 length: 13 residues. The germline gives CDR1 LGHNA, CDR2 YSLEER. V lost 1 base to trimming and J lost 15 bases, with 16 bases between them. As DNA, the CDR3 is TGCGCCAGCAGCCAAGGGCGTGCCGGGATCTCGTTCTTC. It yields the protein CASSQGRAGISFF.

There are a few counts of this clonotype. The V gene is TRBV7-2, the J gene TRBJ2-4; D is unclear. The CDR3 consists of 14 residues. V shed 5 bases and J shed 0 bases, with 8 bases lying between them. Looked up from germline, CDR1 is SGHTA and CDR2 is FQGNSA. CDR3 region: CASSAHGAKNIQYF. CDR3 DNA: TGTGCCAGCAGCGCACACGGAGCCAAAAACATTCAGTACTTC.

The chain has TRBV7-2 and TRBJ2-1, with no clear D. The CDR3 sequence is 13 residues long. The germline V gene has CDR1 SGHTA and CDR2 FQGNSA. Trimming cost V 1 base and J 8 bases, with 9 bases left between them. This chain's CDR3 is CASSLEVGDEQFF. The CDR3 DNA is TGTGCCAGCAGCTTAGAGGTTGGCGATGAGCAGTTCTTC.

The rearrangement uses TRBV2 and TRBJ2-1; either TRBD1 or TRBD2 may supply D (5 bases each). With 3 bases removed from V and 11 bases from J, the gap between germline ends came to 17 bases. The CDR3 is 14 residues long. Germline V gene sequence: CDR1 SNHLY, CDR2 FYNNEI. The CDR3 spells CASSERSSRGQQFF. As DNA, the CDR3 is TGTGCCAGCAGTGAGAGGAGCTCGAGGGGACAGCAGTTCTTC.

This clonotype was observed a single time. The rearrangement links TRBV7-2 to TRBJ2-3; perhaps TRBD2 as D (5 bases). There are 15 residues in the CDR3. Trimming pared 5 bases from V and 3 bases from J, leaving 15 bases between. Germline V gene sequence: CDR1 SGHTA, CDR2 FQGNSA. CDR3 nucleotide sequence: TGTGCCAGCAGCCCGCGGAGTGGGAGAACAGATACGCAGTATTTT. Translating gives CASSPRSGRTDTQYF.

In regard to this clonotype: This could be a read error, since a much larger clone is one nucleotide away. The rearrangement links TRBV7-9 to TRBJ2-7; 7 nucleotides match TRBD2. The CDR3 spans 14 residues. Looked up from germline, CDR1 is SEHNR and CDR2 is FQNEAQ (reference sequence). For the CDR3, the DNA is TGTGTCAGCAGCTTGTCGGGAGGATTCTACGAGCAGTACTTC. Protein: CVSSLSGGFYEQYF.

V is TRBV5-1 and J is TRBJ2-3; 11 positions match TRBD2. From germline, CDR1 is SGHRS and CDR2 YFSETQ. This CDR3 is built from 15 residues. V lost 1 base, J lost 4 bases, and 2 bases stayed unmatched. CDR3 residues: CASSLTSGRSDTQYF. DNA of the CDR3: TGCGCCAGCAGCTTGACTAGCGGGAGATCAGATACGCAGTATTTT.

V gene TRBV27 combines with J gene TRBJ2-1; the D call may be TRBD1 or TRBD2 (5 bases each). The CDR3 has 16 residues. Germline assignment: CDR1 MNHEY and CDR2 SMNVEV (reference sequence). V dropped 7 bases and J dropped 8 bases, with 24 bases sitting between them. CDR3 amino acids: CASIPKWGSPYDEQFF. Here the CDR3 DNA reads TGTGCCAGCATCCCGAAGTGGGGGAGCCCTTACGATGAGCAGTTCTTC.

The chain uses TRBV20-1 and TRBJ2-1; tentatively, D is TRBD2 (7 bases). Per the germline V gene, CDR1 is DFQATT and CDR2 is SNEGSKA (reference sequence). The CDR3 consists of 12 residues. In DNA, the CDR3 is TGCAGCTGGGGGGGGCCCCAAGAGACCCAGTTCTTC. This codes for CSWGGPQETQFF.

As to this clonotype: The junction differs from germline at one of its ends, possibly a read error. V and J are TRBV7-3 and TRBJ1-2; TRBD1 matches at 7 bases. The CDR3 consists of 15 residues. CDR1 and CDR2 (germline): SGHTA, FQGTGA. CDR3 DNA sequence: TGTGCCTGCAGCTTACAGGGGCCATTAAACTATGGCTACACCTTC. It translates to CACSLQGPLNYGYTF.

This clonotype was picked up a small number of times. The chain joins TRBV4-2 to TRBJ2-7, with 10 bases matching TRBD2. After removal of 0 bases from V and 1 base from J, the junction contained 3 bases not matched to a gene. The CDR3 is made up of 16 amino acids. Germline values: CDR1 LGHNA, CDR2 YNFKEQ. In nucleotides, the CDR3 is TGTGCCAGCAGCCAAGATGCTAGCGGGAGTTCCTACGAGCAGTACTTC. Amino acid sequence: CASSQDASGSSYEQYF.

This clonotype was recorded a few times. CDR3 in amino acids: CASSHYKGQTYNEQFF. CDR3 bases: TGTGCCAGCAGCCATTACAAGGGCCAGACCTACAATGAGCAGTTCTTC. The chain couples TRBV7-2 to TRBJ2-1; D unclear. The germline V gene has CDR1 SGHTA and CDR2 FQGNSA. V was pared by 5 bases and J by 2 bases, with 16 bases between. The CDR3 extends over 16 amino acids.

This chain joins TRBV7-9 and TRBJ1-4; weak D call: TRBD1 (6 bases). V gave up 6 bases and J gave up 7 bases, with 12 bases separating them. Germline loops: CDR1 SEHNR, CDR2 FQNEAQ (reference sequence). The CDR3 has 13 residues. Here the CDR3 reads CASRQGGFEKLFF. For the CDR3, the DNA is TGTGCCAGCAGACAGGGCGGCTTTGAAAAACTGTTTTTT.

The chain combines TRBV5-1 with TRBJ2-4; weak D call: TRBD1 (5 bases). This CDR3 has 17 residues. Germline CDR1 reads SGHRS; CDR2 reads YFSETQ. V lost 3 bases, J lost 5 bases, and 21 bases lay in between. The CDR3 DNA reads as TGCGCCAGCAGCTCGACCTGGCAGGGTCGTAAGGAAAACATTCAGTACTTC. It specifies CASSSTWQGRKENIQYF.

This clonotype has more than one count but fewer than ten. The rearrangement links TRBV7-8 to TRBJ2-2, with 10 bases aligning to TRBD1. This CDR3 has 15 amino acids. The germline V gene has CDR1 SGHVS and CDR2 FQNEAQ. V shed 2 bases, J shed 6 bases, and the junction held 3 bases outside the gene matches. The CDR3 loop reads CASSLRGQGPGELFF. CDR3 coding DNA: TGTGCCAGCAGCTTAAGGGGACAGGGGCCCGGGGAGCTGTTTTTT.

This clonotype was observed a few times. V usage is TRBV20-1 and J usage is TRBJ2-1; D is ambiguous. The ends were cut back, 7 bases at V and 9 bases at J, with 22 bases in the middle. CDR3 length equals 14 residues. Germline V lookup: CDR1 DFQATT, CDR2 SNEGSKA (reference sequence). The CDR3 nucleotides are TGCAGTGGGGGATTCCCGACCCCAGGCGGTGAGCAGTTCTTC. Protein: CSGGFPTPGGEQFF.

V usage is TRBV3-1 and J usage is TRBJ1-2; a possible D gene is TRBD1 (5 bases). Germline V gene sequence: CDR1 LGHDT, CDR2 YNNKEL (reference sequence). The CDR3 loop spans 16 amino acids. V was shortened by 2 bases and J by 6 bases, with 19 bases between the two germline ends. The CDR3 DNA is TGTGCCAGCAGCCAACTCGGGGTGGGGGGACTCGATGGCTACACCTTC. Translating it yields CASSQLGVGGLDGYTF. The full variable domain, in which reference TRBV3-1 and TRBJ1-2 provide the parts outside the CDR3, is DTAVSQTPKYLVTQMGNDKSIKCEQNLGHDTMYWYKQDSKKFLKIMFSYNNKELIINETVPNRFSPKSPDKAHLNLHINSLELGDSAVYFCASSQLGVGGLDGYTFGSGTRLTVV.

The chain is built from TRBV5-1 and TRBJ2-2, with 9 bases matching TRBD2. The V segment lost 0 bases and the J segment 5 bases; nucleotides outside the gene matches: 2. Germline V lookup: CDR1 SGHRS, CDR2 YFSETQ. CDR3 size: 15 residues. This chain's CDR3 is CASSLDLAGTGELFF. DNA for the CDR3: TGCGCCAGCAGCTTGGATCTAGCGGGAACCGGGGAGCTGTTTTTT.

CDR3 sequence (DNA): TGCAGCGTTGGGCTCCGGCTTACTAACTATGGCTACACCTTC. Its translation is CSVGLRLTNYGYTF. The chain has TRBV29-1 and TRBJ1-2; D is undetermined. The CDR3 has 14 residues. V was cut by 4 bases and J by 0 bases, with 12 bases left in between. The germline V gene encodes CDR1 SQVTM and CDR2 ANQGSEA. Full variable domain (rest looked up from reference TRBV29-1 and TRBJ1-2): SAVISQKPSRDICQRGTSLTIQCQVDSQVTMMFWYRQQPGQSLTLIATANQGSEATYESGFVIDKFPISRPNLTFSTLTVSNMSPEDSSIYLCSVGLRLTNYGYTFGSGTRLTVV.

This clonotype was observed a single time. The rearrangement uses TRBV7-3 and TRBJ1-1; 7 nucleotides align to TRBD1. V shed 2 bases and J 0 bases; nucleotides not matched to a gene: 6. The CDR3 runs to 16 residues. The germline gives CDR1 SGHTA, CDR2 FQGTGA. CDR3 protein: CASSLRQGPMNTEAFF. The CDR3 coding sequence is TGTGCCAGCAGCTTACGACAGGGTCCGATGAACACTGAAGCTTTCTTT.

This chain joins TRBV25-1 and TRBJ2-7, with TRBD1 matching 9 bases. J was trimmed by 4 bases and V by 3 bases; bases with no gene match: 4. The CDR3 runs to 14 residues. Germline lookup yields CDR1 MGHDK and CDR2 SYGVNS. The DNA of the CDR3 is TGTGCCAGCAGTGACCCGGGACAGGGTTACGAGCAGTACTTC. This encodes CASSDPGQGYEQYF.

This clonotype was detected once. The chain joins TRBV12-5 to TRBJ2-7; D may be TRBD1 or TRBD2 (5 bases each). Deletions cut 2 bases from V and 2 bases from J, with 16 bases between. The CDR3 is 16 residues long. Germline values: CDR1 LGHNT, CDR2 FRNRAP. This chain's CDR3 is CASGLTIPGRPYEQYF. CDR3 DNA sequence: TGTGCTAGTGGTTTGACCATTCCGGGACGTCCCTACGAGCAGTACTTC.

Points on this clonotype: With a much larger clone just one base away, this may be a read error. The chain employs TRBV7-9 and TRBJ1-5; D remains ambiguous. The germline V gene encodes CDR1 SEHNR and CDR2 FQNEAQ (reference sequence). The V and J ends lost 6 bases and 7 bases respectively, with 13 bases between them. There are 13 residues in the CDR3. As DNA, the CDR3 is TGTGCCAGCAGTGTAGTATCCGGCCAGCCCCAGCATTTT. Residues: CASSVVSGQPQHF.

This rearrangement joins TRBV20-1 to TRBJ1-1, with 10 bases lining up with TRBD1. The V segment lost 1 base and the J segment 6 bases; nucleotides outside the gene matches: 5. The CDR3 contains 14 residues. Per the germline V gene, CDR1 is DFQATT and CDR2 is SNEGSKA (reference sequence). CDR3 DNA sequence: TGCAGTGCTAGAGCTGGGACAGGGGCGGCTGAAGCTTTCTTT. Its translation: CSARAGTGAAEAFF.

This clonotype was found many times. V is TRBV6-6 and J is TRBJ2-5, with 10 positions matching TRBD1. From germline, CDR1 is MNHNY and CDR2 SVGAGI (reference sequence). The ends lost 0 bases at V and 4 bases at J; junction bases unmatched: 5. The CDR3 is 16 residues long. The DNA for the CDR3 is TGTGCCAGCAGTTACTCCGGGACAGGGGAGGGAGAGACCCAGTACTTC. Translation gives CASSYSGTGEGETQYF.

This clonotype was seen many times. This rearrangement joins TRBV6-6 to TRBJ1-2, with 9 bases fitting TRBD1. V was clipped by 0 bases and J by 4 bases; unmatched bases: 6. The CDR3 length is 16 residues. CDR1 and CDR2 (germline): MNHNY, SVGAGI (reference sequence). CDR3: CASSYSTGGRGYGYTF. DNA for the CDR3: TGTGCCAGCAGTTACTCGACAGGGGGACGGGGCTATGGCTACACCTTC.